The 32 T cell receptor beta chains below were found in one sample sequenced in a study of T-cell reconstitution after alpha-beta-depleted transplantation in children. Overall study results and limits: There were reportedly several hundred expanded graft clones from which alpha-beta T cells came about two months after transplant.

These receptors lack a known antigen. Unique molecular identifiers were incorporated into the prepared TCRbeta library. One entry per CDR3 protein results from TCRdb running MiXCR on the PCR reads. Among approximately 32,000 distinct CDR3 sequences listed, about 7% were seen once. This sample comprised peripheral blood, obtained 60 days after TCRalphabeta/CD19-depleted stem cell transplant. These receptors were collected from a child less than two years old who had a stem cell transplant for acute myeloid leukemia, so the T cells may come from the graft donor.

This clonotype was observed at least ten times. The chain uses TRBV10-3 and TRBJ2-7, with a weak D call TRBD2 (5 bases). The CDR3 extends over 11 amino acids. V lost 5 bases and J 6 bases, leaving 8 bases between the germline ends. Germline values: CDR1 ENHRY, CDR2 SYGVKD. CDR3 coding DNA: TGTGCCATCAGTTTAGCGCGCGAGCAGTACTTC. Its protein is CAISLAREQYF.

This clonotype was seen many times. The chain recombines TRBV9 with TRBJ2-1; D is undetermined. The CDR3 totals 13 residues. Germline CDR1 is SGDLS and CDR2 is YYNGEE. V lost 2 bases to trimming and J lost 0 bases, with 3 bases between them. CDR3 region: CASSVGSYNEQFF. The CDR3 DNA sequence: TGTGCCAGCAGCGTGGGCTCCTACAATGAGCAGTTCTTC.

The sample holds many counts of this clonotype. The genes are TRBV29-1 and TRBJ2-1; D remains ambiguous. CDR1 and CDR2 from the germline V gene are SQVTM and ANQGSEA. The CDR3 runs 11 residues. Between the trimmed V and J ends, which lost 1 base and 13 bases, there was a span of 11 bases. The CDR3 reads CSVEVTHGQFF. DNA for the CDR3: TGCAGCGTTGAAGTGACTCACGGCCAGTTCTTC.

This clonotype came up many times. The chain employs TRBV12-5 and TRBJ1-2, with 9 bases fitting TRBD1. V was clipped by 2 bases and J by 8 bases; unmatched bases: 6. This CDR3 spans 14 amino acids. CDR1 and CDR2 from the germline V gene are LGHNT and FRNRAP. The CDR3 DNA reads TGTGCTAGTGGTTTGCTGGGACAGGGAGGAGGCTACACCTTC. Translated: CASGLLGQGGGYTF.

This clonotype came up many times. Written as DNA, the CDR3 is TGCAGTGCGCGGACTGGGGGCAATCAGCCCCAGCATTTT. Its translation is CSARTGGNQPQHF. V gene TRBV20-1 combines with J gene TRBJ1-5; no clear D gene. This CDR3 has 13 amino acids. The germline V and J ends were trimmed by 6 bases and 2 bases, with 11 bases remaining between them. Germline CDR1 is DFQATT and CDR2 is SNEGSKA (reference sequence).

This clonotype was recorded many times. The J gene is TRBJ2-4, the V gene TRBV5-6, with a weak D call TRBD2 (5 bases). The CDR3 runs to 15 residues. V gave up 1 base and J gave up 4 bases, with 12 bases separating them. Germline values: CDR1 SGHDT, CDR2 YYEEEE. The DNA of the CDR3 is TGTGCCAGCAGCTTGTCAATCGGGGTGAAAAACATTCAGTACTTC. Protein product: CASSLSIGVKNIQYF.

This clonotype was seen repeatedly, ten times or more. The J gene is TRBJ2-6, the V gene TRBV24-1; 9 bases line up with TRBD1. This CDR3 is 17 amino acids long. The V segment lost 7 bases and the J segment 0 bases; nucleotides outside the gene matches: 6. In germline, CDR1 is KGHDR, CDR2 SFDVKD. The CDR3: CATRPGQGYSGANVLTF. CDR3 coding DNA: TGTGCCACCAGGCCGGGACAGGGTTACTCTGGGGCCAACGTCCTGACTTTC.

This clonotype has ten or more counts. The CDR3 DNA follows: TGCAGTGCTAGAGATGACAGCTACCGTGAGCAGTACTTC. Translating gives CSARDDSYREQYF. The J gene is TRBJ2-7, the V gene TRBV20-1; D possibly corresponds to TRBD1 (5 bases). CDR1 is DFQATT, CDR2 SNEGSKA, per germline (reference sequence). V lost 0 bases and J lost 7, with 13 bases in between. The CDR3 is made up of 13 amino acids.

This clonotype was seen ten or more times. The rearrangement uses TRBV5-8 and TRBJ2-5, with D perhaps TRBD1 (6 bases). Germline V gene sequence: CDR1 SGHTS, CDR2 YDEGEE. The CDR3 runs 15 residues. The V gene lost 4 bases and the J gene lost 2 bases, with 15 bases spanning the gap. For the CDR3, the DNA is TGTGCCAGCAGCGTATACAGGGTTCGGCAAGAGACCCAGTACTTC. Protein sequence: CASSVYRVRQETQYF.

This clonotype was picked up many times. The V call is TRBV7-6, the J call TRBJ1-5; D is unclear. The CDR3 contains 13 residues. The V end lost 4 bases, the J end lost 1 base, and 5 bases lay between the germline ends. Germline CDR1 reads SGHVS; CDR2 reads FNYEAQ. In nucleotides, the CDR3 is TGTGCCAGCAGCTACGGGAGCAATCAGCCCCAGCATTTT. As protein: CASSYGSNQPQHF.

This clonotype has only a few counts. The J gene is TRBJ2-3, the V gene TRBV6-4; D is possibly TRBD2 (6 bases). Germline V lookup: CDR1 MRHNA, CDR2 SNTAGT. The CDR3 spans 19 residues. The V and J ends lost 0 bases and 7 bases respectively, with 26 bases between them. As DNA, the CDR3 is TGTGCCAGCAGTGACTCCCTGTACGGGGCAGCGGGCCTGATCCATACGCAGTATTTT. Its translation: CASSDSLYGAAGLIHTQYF.

This clonotype was counted at least ten times. The V and J genes are TRBV6-1 and TRBJ2-5, with D maybe TRBD1 (5 bases). This CDR3 region has 15 residues. CDR1 and CDR2 (germline): MNHNS, SASEGT. The V end lost 8 bases, the J end lost 5 bases, and 21 bases lay between the germline ends. CDR3 region: CASAQGGRGYETQYF. The CDR3 DNA sequence: TGTGCCAGCGCTCAGGGTGGGCGAGGTTACGAGACCCAGTACTTC.

This clonotype was detected ten times or more. V and J are TRBV28 and TRBJ2-5, with no clear D. V was pared by 5 bases and J by 7 bases, with 11 bases between. Germline V lookup: CDR1 MDHEN, CDR2 SYDVKM. The CDR3 has 12 amino acids. CDR3 loop: CASSGTVGTQYF. In DNA, the CDR3 is TGTGCCAGCAGTGGCACCGTCGGGACCCAGTACTTC. The whole variable domain, remainder taken from reference TRBV28 and TRBJ2-5, is DVKVTQSSRYLVKRTGEKVFLECVQDMDHENMFWYRQDPGLGLRLIYFSYDVKMKEKGDIPEGYSVSREKKERFSLILESASTNQTSMYLCASSGTVGTQYFGPGTRLLVL.

This clonotype was counted many times. The chain links TRBV11-3 to TRBJ2-1, with D hard to call. This CDR3 has 12 residues. CDR1 and CDR2 (germline): SGHNT, YENEEA. Trimming shortened V by 3 bases and J by 4 bases, and 4 bases separated the two germline ends. The CDR3 DNA is TGTGCCAGCAGCTTTGAATACAATGAGCAGTTCTTC. Its protein product is CASSFEYNEQFF. Variable domain in full (rest from reference TRBV11-3 and TRBJ2-1): EAGVVQSPRYKIIEKKQPVAFWCNPISGHNTLYWYLQNLGQGPELLIRYENEEAVDDSQLPKDRFSAERLKGVDSTLKIQPAELGDSAVYLCASSFEYNEQFFGPGTRLTVL.

This clonotype was detected many times. The gene calls are TRBV4-2 and TRBJ2-3; TRBD2 is a possible D gene (6 bases). V was clipped by 4 bases and J by 5 bases, with 19 bases between them. There are 16 residues in the CDR3. CDR1 and CDR2 from the germline V gene are LGHNA and YNFKEQ. The CDR3 sequence: CASSPASSGPRDTQYF. As DNA, the CDR3 is TGTGCCAGCAGCCCGGCCTCGAGCGGGCCCCGAGATACGCAGTATTTT.

This clonotype has at least ten counts. V is TRBV7-9 and J is TRBJ2-4, with 10 nucleotides matching TRBD2. With 5 bases clipped from V and 6 bases from J, the junction kept 13 bases outside the gene matches. CDR3 length: 17 residues. Looked up from germline, CDR1 is SEHNR and CDR2 is FQNEAQ (reference sequence). The CDR3 spells CASSPRGAGGRGNIQYF. Here the CDR3 DNA reads TGTGCCAGCAGCCCCCGCGGAGCGGGGGGGAGGGGAAACATTCAGTACTTC.

This clonotype was recorded many times. V is TRBV6-2 or TRBV6-3 and J is TRBJ1-5; 8 bases are a match to TRBD1. The CDR3 length is 13 residues. Germline lookup yields CDR1 MNHEY and CDR2 SVGEGT. J lost 9 bases, V lost 5 bases, and 6 bases had no gene match. The CDR3 region is CASSPQGARPQHF. The CDR3 nucleotides are TGTGCCAGCAGTCCCCAGGGGGCTCGGCCCCAGCATTTT.

To note about this clonotype: A much bigger clone sits one base away, suggesting this may be a read error. The CDR3 protein is CARSLLGGETQYF. The CDR3, as DNA: TGTGCCAGAAGCCTACTTGGCGGGGAGACCCAGTACTTC. The chain joins TRBV7-3 to TRBJ2-5, with D perhaps matching TRBD2 (5 bases). The CDR3 runs to 13 residues. The germline gives CDR1 SGHTA, CDR2 FQGTGA. The V and J ends lost 9 bases and 5 bases respectively, with 16 bases between them.

This clonotype was found many times. The genes are TRBV20-1 and TRBJ2-1; the D gene could be TRBD1 or TRBD2 (6 bases each). Trimming cost V 6 bases and J 8 bases, with 14 bases left between them. The V gene's germline CDR1 is DFQATT and CDR2 SNEGSKA (reference sequence). The CDR3 runs 12 residues. The CDR3 is CSAGGEKDEQFF. The CDR3 nucleotides are TGCAGTGCCGGGGGCGAGAAGGATGAGCAGTTCTTC.

This clonotype was counted at least ten times. This sequence joins TRBV29-1 and TRBJ2-7; D unresolved. The CDR3 contains 12 residues. Germline loops: CDR1 SQVTM, CDR2 ANQGSEA. Trimming cost V 4 bases and J 2 bases, with 9 bases left between them. As DNA, the CDR3 is TGCAGCGTTGCTGACACCGCCTACGAGCAGTACTTC. Translation gives CSVADTAYEQYF.

This clonotype was counted ten times or more. This sequence joins TRBV7-8 and TRBJ1-2; 8 nucleotides align to TRBD1. Germline V gene data show CDR1 as SGHVS and CDR2 as FQNEAQ. Trimming took 5 bases from V and 2 from J; bases not matched to a gene: 7. CDR3 length: 15 residues. CDR3 DNA: TGTGCCAGCAGCGGACACAGGGGGAGAAACTATGGCTACACCTTC. Translating it yields CASSGHRGRNYGYTF.

This clonotype was seen many times. The gene calls are TRBV12-3 or TRBV12-4 and TRBJ2-5; TRBD2 agrees at 8 bases. This CDR3 has 17 residues. With V trimmed by 2 bases and J by 1 base, 9 bases remained unmatched. The CDR3 spells CASSLLGSGARQETQYF. The CDR3 region has the DNA TGTGCCAGCAGTTTACTGGGTAGCGGGGCACGCCAAGAGACCCAGTACTTC.

This clonotype was seen repeatedly, ten times or more. V is TRBV4-3 and J is TRBJ2-5, with 8 bases that match TRBD2. Germline-derived CDR1 and CDR2 are LGHNA and YSLEER. The CDR3 extends over 16 amino acids. The trim removed 0 bases at V and 2 bases at J, leaving 5 bases unmatched. Here the CDR3 reads CASSQDLGTSQETQYF. CDR3 bases: TGCGCCAGCAGCCAAGATCTTGGGACTAGTCAAGAGACCCAGTACTTC.

This clonotype was detected many times. The chain couples TRBV15 to TRBJ2-7; TRBD1 matches 9 bases. Germline V gives CDR1 LNHNV, CDR2 YYDKDF (reference sequence). The junction had 12 bases not matched to a gene; V was cut back by 6 bases and J by 6 bases. The CDR3 runs to 15 residues. CDR3 loop: CATSPDRGPPSEQYF. The CDR3 DNA follows: TGTGCCACCAGTCCGGACAGGGGACCCCCCAGCGAGCAGTACTTC.

This clonotype occurred many times. CDR3 coding DNA: TGCAGCGTTGACAGGGGGCAGAATGAGCAGTTCTTC. It yields the protein CSVDRGQNEQFF. V gene TRBV29-1 combines with J gene TRBJ2-1, with 8 bases lining up with TRBD1. The CDR3 consists of 12 residues. Trimming cost V 3 bases and J 7 bases; bases outside gene matches: 2. Per the germline V gene, CDR1 is SQVTM and CDR2 is ANQGSEA.

This clonotype was seen repeatedly, ten times or more. J is TRBJ1-3 and V is TRBV20-1; D unclear. The germline CDR1 and CDR2 sequences are DFQATT and SNEGSKA (reference sequence). The CDR3 contains 13 residues. V lost 3 bases, J lost 4 bases, and 10 bases lay in between. In nucleotides, the CDR3 is TGCAGTGCTAGGGCGGGGAAAGGAAACACCATATATTTT. It yields the protein CSARAGKGNTIYF.

This clonotype was counted many times. The chain uses TRBV7-6 and TRBJ2-7; TRBD2 aligns across 7 bases. CDR1 and CDR2 from the germline V gene are SGHVS and FNYEAQ. The CDR3 sequence is 15 residues long. With 5 bases clipped from V and 2 bases from J, the junction kept 9 bases outside the gene matches. The CDR3 here is CASSPSSGLPYEQYF. The CDR3 nucleotides read TGTGCCAGCAGCCCCTCTAGCGGCCTCCCCTACGAGCAGTACTTC. Drawing the rest from reference TRBV7-6 and TRBJ2-7, the complete variable domain is GAGVSQSPRYKVTKRGQDVALRCDPISGHVSLYWYRQALGQGPEFLTYFNYEAQQDKSGLPNDRFSAERPEGSISTLTIQRTEQRDSAMYRCASSPSSGLPYEQYFGPGTRLTVT.

This clonotype was observed many times. In nucleotides, the CDR3 is TGTGCCAGCACCCTAGTTAGGGGCAATGGCTACACCTTC. This encodes CASTLVRGNGYTF. The chain links TRBV7-9 to TRBJ1-2; D is perhaps TRBD1 (5 bases). The length of the CDR3 is 13 residues. The V gene's germline CDR1 is SEHNR and CDR2 FQNEAQ (reference sequence). Trimming shortened V by 7 bases and J by 6 bases, and 15 bases separated the two germline ends. The entire variable domain, with the rest obtained from reference TRBV7-9 and TRBJ1-2, is as follows: DTGVSQNPRHKITKRGQNVTFRCDPISEHNRLYWYRQTLGQGPEFLTYFQNEAQLEKSRLLSDRFSAERPKGSFSTLEIQRTEQGDSAMYLCASTLVRGNGYTFGSGTRLTVV.

This clonotype was recorded many times. The rearrangement uses TRBV29-1 and TRBJ2-1, with 11 bases lining up with TRBD1. There are 13 residues in the CDR3. CDR1 SQVTM and CDR2 ANQGSEA come from the germline V gene. The V and J ends lost 6 bases and 4 bases, in that order; junction bases with no gene match: 2. CDR3: CSVGTGGYNEQFF. The CDR3 coding sequence is TGCAGCGTGGGGACAGGGGGATACAATGAGCAGTTCTTC.

This clonotype came up many times. One end of the junction fails to match germline, which may point to a read error. The chain combines TRBV6-5 with TRBJ2-7; D is unclear. This CDR3 is 12 amino acids long. Germline V CDR1 and CDR2: MNHEY, SVGAGI. CDR3 in amino acids: CASSTDGHEEYF. In DNA form, the CDR3 reads TGTGCCAGCAGTACGGACGGCCACGAGGAGTACTTC.

This clonotype was observed many times. The CDR3 bases are TGTGCCAGCAGCCCCTGGGACAGACTTATTAGCAATCAGCCCCAGCATTTT. It encodes CASSPWDRLISNQPQHF. V gene TRBV7-8 combines with J gene TRBJ1-5, with 7 bases aligning to TRBD1. The J segment lost 0 bases and the V segment lost 5 bases, leaving 10 bases of the junction unmatched. Germline values: CDR1 SGHVS, CDR2 FQNEAQ. This CDR3 region has 17 residues.

This clonotype was detected many times. CDR3 in amino acids: CASSLMRGQTEAFF. CDR3 DNA: TGTGCCAGCAGCTTAATGAGGGGGCAAACTGAAGCTTTCTTT. This chain uses TRBV13 with TRBJ1-1; 7 bases agree with TRBD1. V lost 2 bases and J lost 5; bases outside the gene matches: 5. Germline assignment: CDR1 PRHDT and CDR2 FYEKMQ (reference sequence). CDR3 size: 14 residues.